Listed below are T cell receptor beta chains from one sample, sequenced in a study of regulatory T cells in long-lasting Graves disease. TCRdb recomputed calls from the multiplex PCR reads with MiXCR, one row per CDR3 protein. In the table there are about 660,000 distinct CDR3 sequences, approximately 31% of which are singletons. The sample was peripheral blood mononuclear cells (PBMCs), taken when the disease was refractory, from a patient treated with antithyroid drugs. The receptor source for this set is a female donor with Graves disease. The CDR3 runs from the conserved cysteine through the conserved F or W. A D gene is named only where the DNA matches it firmly. The listing skips clone size in some rows; elsewhere it reads once, few, many or a size class.

few TRBJ1-2 TRBV9 . CASSEDAGPNYGYTF TGTGCCAGCAGCGAAGACGCGGGACCTAACTATGGCTACACCTTC
. TRBJ2-7 TRBV11-1 . CASSSLETGPYEQYF TGTGCCAGCAGCTCTCTTGAAACAGGGCCCTACGAGCAGTACTTC
. TRBJ1-3 TRBV27 . CASSGQLGNTIYF TGTGCCAGCAGTGGACAGCTTGGAAACACCATATATTTT
many TRBJ2-5 TRBV12-3/TRBV12-4 . CASSLLGRGYQETQYF TGTGCCAGCAGTTTATTGGGCAGGGGATACCAAGAGACCCAGTACTTC
. TRBJ2-2 TRBV6-1 . CASSEVGGSIGDTGELFF TGTGCCAGCAGTGAAGTCGGGGGATCGATAGGGGACACCGGGGAGCTGTTTTTT
. TRBJ1-4 TRBV5-1 TRBD1 CASTKGTGGKGGKLFF TGCGCCAGCACTAAGGGGACAGGGGGGAAAGGAGGAAAACTGTTTTTT
few TRBJ1-2 TRBV6-2/TRBV6-3 TRBD1 CASSYSRFKTGGDYGYTF TGTGCCAGCAGTTACTCTCGCTTTAAAACAGGGGGCGACTATGGCTACACCTTC
. TRBJ2-2 TRBV3-1 . CASSQVGGGKVLFF TGTGCCAGCAGCCAAGTCGGGGGTGGAAAGGTGCTGTTTTTT
. TRBJ1-5 TRBV7-9 TRBD1 CASSAPALQGGQPQHF TGTGCCAGCAGCGCCCCTGCGCTCCAGGGGGGCCAGCCCCAGCATTTT
. TRBJ2-4 TRBV18 . CASSPPGAWDIQYF TGTGCCAGCTCACCTCCGGGGGCCTGGGACATTCAGTACTTC
. TRBJ1-2 TRBV7-9 TRBD1 CASSSLEGTGSYGYTF TGTGCCAGCAGCTCCCTAGAGGGGACAGGGTCCTATGGCTACACCTTC
. TRBJ2-1 TRBV11-2 . CASSSFSAPSSYNEQFF TGTGCCAGCAGCTCGTTTTCAGCCCCGAGCTCCTACAATGAGCAGTTCTTC
. TRBJ1-1 TRBV30 . CAWSGGRMNTEAFF TGTGCCTGGAGTGGGGGACGGATGAACACTGAAGCTTTCTTT
. TRBJ2-5 TRBV20-1 TRBD2 CSARDLLGLAEETQYF TGCAGTGCTAGAGATCTTTTGGGACTAGCTGAAGAGACCCAGTACTTC
few TRBJ1-4 TRBV7-9 TRBD1 CASSSIQGRANEKLFF TGTGCCAGCAGCTCTATACAGGGGAGAGCTAATGAAAAACTGTTTTTT
. TRBJ1-1 TRBV12-3/TRBV12-4 TRBD1 CASSMTGSGTEALF TGTGCCAGCTCGATGACAGGGAGTGGCACTGAAGCTCTCTTT
few TRBJ2-7 TRBV29-1 TRBD2 CSVDGLAVNEQYF TGCAGCGTTGACGGGCTAGCGGTAAACGAGCAGTACTTC
. TRBJ1-5 TRBV12-3/TRBV12-4 . CASSLETGGNSNQPQHF TGTGCCAGCAGTTTAGAAACAGGTGGAAATAGCAATCAGCCCCAGCATTTT
few TRBJ1-1 TRBV3-1 . CASSQDGQANTEAFF TGTGCCAGCAGCCAAGATGGCCAGGCTAACACTGAAGCTTTCTTT
few TRBJ1-1 TRBV5-1 TRBD1 CASSIHPAGQVNTEAFF TGCGCCAGCAGCATACACCCCGCGGGACAGGTGAACACTGAAGCTTTCTTT
. TRBJ2-2 TRBV7-6 . CASSLEQANTGELFF TGTGCCAGCAGCTTAGAACAAGCGAACACCGGGGAGCTGTTTTTT
few TRBJ1-1 TRBV20-1 TRBD1 CSANGGQSNTEAFF TGCAGTGCTAACGGGGGACAGTCGAACACTGAAGCTTTCTTT
. TRBJ1-2 TRBV30 TRBD1 CAWQGDYGYTF TGTGCCTGGCAGGGGGACTATGGCTACACCTTC
. TRBJ1-6 TRBV6-1 TRBD1 CASSRDRGYSPLHF TGTGCCAGCTCCCGGGACAGGGGATATTCACCCCTCCACTTT
few TRBJ1-1 TRBV29-1 . CSVPSVGTEAFF TGCAGCGTCCCCTCGGTGGGCACTGAAGCTTTCTTT
few TRBJ2-2 TRBV27 . CASSFWGSGDTGELFF TGTGCCAGCAGTTTCTGGGGGAGCGGCGACACCGGGGAGCTGTTTTTT
few TRBJ1-2 TRBV11-2 TRBD1 CASSPGGRGVDYGYTF TGTGCCAGCAGCCCAGGGGGCAGGGGTGTTGACTATGGCTACACCTTC
. TRBJ1-1 TRBV6-2/TRBV6-3 . CASSPRSDTRNTEAFF TGTGCCAGCAGTCCCCGATCGGACACCCGGAACACTGAAGCTTTCTTT
. TRBJ1-4 TRBV4-1 . CASSLDPGHLATNEKLFF TGCGCCAGCAGCCTGGACCCGGGACACCTTGCAACTAATGAAAAACTGTTTTTT
. TRBJ2-7 TRBV10-2 TRBD2 CASSELPGLAGSGQYF TGCGCCAGCAGTGAGTTACCGGGACTAGCGGGATCAGGGCAGTACTTC
. TRBJ2-7 TRBV6-2/TRBV6-3 . CASSYTSLLAEQYF TGTGCCAGCAGTTACACCTCGCTTTTGGCCGAGCAGTACTTC
many TRBJ1-2 TRBV24-1 . CATSDPIRDLYGYTF TGTGCCACCAGTGATCCCATCCGGGACCTCTATGGCTACACCTTC
few TRBJ2-5 TRBV12-3/TRBV12-4 TRBD1 CASSFWTGASQETQYF TGTGCCAGCAGTTTCTGGACAGGGGCGAGCCAAGAGACCCAGTACTTC
few TRBJ1-2 TRBV30 TRBD1 CAWSPDRGNYGYTF TGTGCCTGGAGCCCTGACAGGGGAAACTATGGCTACACCTTC
. TRBJ2-5 TRBV6-1 . CASSGSRDPILAQYF TGTGCCAGCAGTGGCAGTCGGGACCCCATTCTGGCCCAGTACTTC
many TRBJ1-1 TRBV2 TRBD1 CATGQEITEAFF TGTGCCACAGGACAGGAAATAACTGAAGCTTTCTTT
few TRBJ1-1 TRBV2 . CATSAGASEAFF TGTGCCACCTCCGCGGGGGCAAGTGAAGCTTTCTTT
. TRBJ2-5 TRBV20-1 TRBD1 CSADRDRGQETQYF TGCAGTGCCGACCGGGACAGGGGACAAGAGACCCAGTACTTC
. TRBJ2-7 TRBV13 TRBD2 CASSFAGANYEQYF TGTGCCAGCAGCTTTGCGGGAGCTAACTACGAGCAGTACTTC
. TRBJ1-1 TRBV12-3/TRBV12-4 . CASSFLGGSTEAFF TGTGCCAGCAGTTTTTTGGGGGGAAGCACTGAAGCTTTCTTT
many TRBJ2-7 TRBV11-2 . CASSPGSGYYEQYF TGTGCCAGCAGCCCTGGTAGCGGTTACTACGAGCAGTACTTC
. TRBJ2-1 TRBV27 TRBD2 CASSSLLRARTSHNEQFF TGTGCCAGCAGTTCCCTCCTCCGGGCCAGGACTAGCCACAATGAGCAGTTCTTC
few TRBJ2-7 TRBV6-1 TRBD1 CASRDPGQPPYEQYF TGTGCCAGCAGGGACCCGGGACAGCCCCCCTACGAGCAGTACTTC
many TRBJ1-5 TRBV6-1 . CASQRVGRSNQPQHF TGTGCCAGCCAGAGGGTCGGCCGGAGCAATCAGCCCCAGCATTTT
few TRBJ1-2 TRBV29-1 . CSVGDLGYGYTF TGCAGCGTAGGTGACTTGGGGTATGGCTACACCTTC
few TRBJ1-1 TRBV20-1 TRBD1 CSADRDRGTEAFF TGCAGTGCTGACCGGGACAGGGGCACTGAAGCTTTCTTT
many TRBJ1-2 TRBV28 . CASSNPLGGYGYTF TGTGCCAGCAGCAATCCGTTAGGCGGCTATGGCTACACCTTC
. TRBJ1-2 TRBV9 . CASSTPRGGSYYGYTF TGTGCCAGCAGCACGCCCCGAGGTGGGAGCTACTATGGCTACACCTTC
. TRBJ2-2 TRBV7-9 . CASSPENGELFF TGTGCCAGCAGCCCAGAAAACGGGGAGCTGTTTTTT
few TRBJ2-2 TRBV6-6 . CASSYPSANTGELFF TGTGCCAGCAGTTACCCGAGTGCGAACACCGGGGAGCTGTTTTTT
. TRBJ2-7 TRBV28 . CASSLEVAWSEQYF TGTGCCAGCAGTTTAGAGGTGGCGTGGTCCGAGCAGTACTTC
. TRBJ2-7 TRBV5-6 . CASSFLGYSYEQYF TGTGCCAGCAGCTTTTTAGGCTATTCCTACGAGCAGTACTTC
few TRBJ1-1 TRBV29-1 . CSVSPSELSAFF TGCAGCGTTTCCCCATCGGAGTTATCAGCTTTCTTT
. TRBJ2-7 TRBV29-1 . CSVDGWQGSREQYF TGCAGCGTTGATGGTTGGCAGGGGTCACGCGAGCAGTACTTC
. TRBJ2-7 TRBV3-1 TRBD2 CASSPRDYPLEQYF TGTGCCAGCAGCCCCCGGGACTACCCTTTGGAGCAGTACTTC
. TRBJ1-1 TRBV3-1 . CASSRDPGVNTEAFF TGTGCCAGCAGCCGAGACCCCGGGGTGAACACTGAAGCTTTCTTT
many TRBJ1-1 TRBV2 . CASRVKETAFF TGTGCCAGCAGGGTGAAGGAGACCGCTTTCTTT
. TRBJ1-5 TRBV12-3/TRBV12-4 . CASSFRREGQPQHF TGTGCCAGCAGTTTCCGCAGGGAAGGTCAGCCCCAGCATTTT